These 5 T cell receptor beta chains were all obtained from the same sample, sequenced in a study of memory CD4+ T cells and cytomegalovirus serostatus. Single viable CD3+CD4+CD8-CD45RO+ cells were sorted as the memory CD4+ T cells. TCRdb's table, derived via immunoSEQ multiplex PCR, lists solely in-frame clones and lacks some. Here the sample spans 50,000 to 60,000 clones, around 80% being singletons. Sequencing used memory CD4+ T cells from blood. These TCRs come from an adult in good health and CMV-seropositive.

This clone was picked up one time. V is TRBV18 and J is TRBJ1-1; D gene ambiguous. Trimming shortened V by 6 bases and J by 1 base, and 0 bases separated the two germline ends. Germline CDR1 is KGHSH and CDR2 is LQKENI. The CDR3 loop spans 10 amino acids. The DNA for the CDR3 is TGTGCCAGCTCGAACACTGAAGCTTTCTTT. This sequence encodes CASSNTEAFF.

The chain carries TRBV5-6 and TRBJ1-5, with D unclear. The V end was cut by 6 bases, the J end by 0 bases, with 10 bases between. Germline CDR1 SGHDT, CDR2 YYEEEE. The CDR3 sequence is 14 residues long. The CDR3 is CASTRRDSNQPQHF. The CDR3 DNA reads as TGTGCCAGCACCCGAAGGGATAGCAATCAGCCCCAGCATTTT. Combining the CDR3 with reference TRBV5-6 and TRBJ1-5 gives the whole variable domain DAGVTQSPTHLIKTRGQQVTLRCSPKSGHDTVSWYQQALGQGPQFIFQYYEEEERQRGNFPDRFSGHQFPNYSSELNVNALLLGDSALYLCASTRRDSNQPQHFGDGTRLSIL.

The chain has TRBV28 and TRBJ2-5; 8 bases agree with TRBD1. Germline CDR1 MDHEN, CDR2 SYDVKM. After removal of 6 bases from V and 3 bases from J, the junction contained 18 bases not matched to a gene. This CDR3 has 18 amino acids. The CDR3 is CASSSGTGFKLLKETQYF. The CDR3 nucleotides read TGTGCCAGCAGCTCCGGGACAGGCTTTAAGCTCTTAAAAGAGACCCAGTACTTC. The full variable domain, completed using reference TRBV28 and TRBJ2-5, is DVKVTQSSRYLVKRTGEKVFLECVQDMDHENMFWYRQDPGLGLRLIYFSYDVKMKEKGDIPEGYSVSREKKERFSLILESASTNQTSMYLCASSSGTGFKLLKETQYFGPGTRLLVL.

The rearrangement joins TRBV2 to TRBJ2-6; 8 bases fit TRBD1. CDR1 SNHLY and CDR2 FYNNEI come from the germline V gene. CDR3 length equals 15 residues. The V and J ends lost 7 bases and 2 bases, in that order; junction bases with no gene match: 4. CDR3 sequence: CASIRDRTGANVLTF. CDR3 coding DNA: TGTGCCAGCATACGGGACAGGACTGGGGCCAACGTCCTGACTTTC.

V usage is TRBV19 and J usage is TRBJ1-1; 7 bases are shared with TRBD1. Germline V gene lookup returns CDR1 LNHDA and CDR2 SQIVND (reference sequence). This CDR3 is 15 amino acids long. V shed 6 bases, J shed 1 base, and the junction held 8 bases outside the gene matches. The DNA for the CDR3 is TGTGCCAGTAGCCCCCTGGGACAGCCGAACACTGAAGCTTTCTTT. Encoded protein: CASSPLGQPNTEAFF.